Listed here is a single T cell receptor (beta chain). This clonotype was counted at least ten times. Its antigen remains unidentified. It has no much larger one-base neighbor in the sample; base qualities were not kept. Hyperthyroidism patients were newly diagnosed, with disease duration under 2 months, and aged 18 to 65 years. The study excluded patients with uncontrolled infections, other autoimmune diseases, pregnancy or lactation. Clinical symptoms, serum thyroxine and TRAb, thyroid ultrasound, and orbital computed tomography formed the basis for the diagnoses. Blood from progressor patients was drawn when they were first diagnosed with hyperthyroidism, before any ophthalmopathy symptoms appeared. Ficoll-Paque density gradient centrifugation was used to isolate PBMCs from around 10 ml of fresh peripheral blood. Progressor patients were defined as those initially diagnosed with Graves' hyperthyroidism in whom ophthalmopathy developed during follow-up. Total RNA was extracted with Trizol reagent, and quality was checked on an Agilent 2100 Bioanalyzer.

The TCR beta CDR3 regions were amplified from the RNA transcripts. The TCR CDR3 was subjected to a first round of RT-PCR using the HTBI primer set and the Qiagen OneStep RT-PCR kit. Libraries were constructed in a second round of multiplex PCR, after which size selection and purification were performed. Libraries were sequenced paired-end with 100 bp reads on an Illumina HiSeq2000. Per the authors' processing: SOAPnuke was used to process the raw data, removing reads that contained adapters or uncalled bases, had a mean Phred below 15, or lacked an exact match to the constant primer or identifier. COPE v1.2.5 was used to merge high-quality paired reads, and clonotypes were defined as unique nucleotide sequences. MiTCR v1.1 was used to align clonotypes to the IMGT TRBV, TRBD and TRBJ reference segments. The analysis included only V-J combinations with a frequency above 0.0001, which together covered around 99% of the repertoires. A TCS score was defined as the ratio of F50 (clonal expansion) to E x V (chaos), with BLOSUM62-based TCRdist applied between CDR3 peptides within each V-J. Welch's t-statistics and random forest reduced roughly 540 V-J features to roughly 13, which were used in a naive Bayes classifier (R e1071). TCRdb ran its own pipeline on the public reads, namely fastp trimming at Q25 and MiXCR clone calling, and kept in-frame beta chains. CDR3 protein duplicates are merged, each entry listing the most common genes and DNA. TCRdb, rather than the study authors, made the V and J calls. In this sample the table shows 250,000 or so distinct CDR3 sequences, roughly 14% of which occur a single time. Together, the top ten hold less than 15% of the sample.

This specimen belongs to a study of T cells in Graves' hyperthyroidism and ophthalmopathy (dated by TCRdb to 2018 to 2020). Concerning the study at large: Peripheral blood was sampled at the time of initial diagnosis, prior to any treatment. Whether ophthalmopathy could be predicted prospectively was tested in an independent validation cohort made up of 18 to 20 hyperthyroidism patients plus 17 patients who later progressed to ophthalmopathy. TCR Vbeta CDR3 sequencing of 140 or so peripheral blood samples (under 45 ophthalmopathy, roughly 74 hyperthyroidism and around 17 progressor patients) is reported in the paper. The study also compared thyroid tissue and blood T-cell repertoires from five or six Graves' hyperthyroidism patients. The approximately 100 discovery patients were divided at random into training and test sets in a 7:3 ratio. After sampling, hyperthyroidism patients received methimazole starting at 30 mg daily, and ophthalmopathy patients received high-dose intravenous methylprednisolone. A discovery cohort of roughly 96 patients, approximately 44 with Graves' ophthalmopathy and 55 to 60 with stable Graves' hyperthyroidism, was used to find distinguishing TCR V-J signatures.

Unmatched junction bases come to 14, with V trimmed by 0 bases and J by 9 bases. The CDR3 contains 17 residues, cysteine and phenylalanine counted. The retained sequence is limited to the CDR3, 51 bases, with the frame set at the first base. The germline V gene (reference sequence) yields LNHNV for CDR1 and YYDKDF for CDR2. Results and caveats for the whole study, not just this receptor: In validation, the model predicted progression to ophthalmopathy a median of roughly 6.1 months before onset, with 70% to 71% sensitivity and roughly 77% specificity. Most expanded thyroid clonotypes (frequency above 0.001) were also detected in blood, suggesting blood repertoires may reflect thyroid immune responses. Ophthalmopathy was separated from stable hyperthyroidism by a 13 V-J signature model, with 85% to 90% sensitivity and roughly 81% specificity obtained in cross-validation and 80%/75% obtained in testing. Sample size was not statistically predetermined, and investigators were not blinded to group allocation.

The receptor was derived from a woman between 40 and 50 years old with Graves' hyperthyroidism that later progressed to Graves' ophthalmopathy. Material: blood. The rearrangement combines TRBV15 with TRBJ2-1; 7 junctional bases match TRBD1. The bases read TGTGCCACCAGCAGAGATCCTGGCAGGGGGACGGCTGTTGAGCAGTTCTTC. This gives the protein CATSRDPGRGTAVEQFF. The full variable domain, with segments outside the CDR3 supplied by the reference TRBV15 and TRBJ2-1 proteins, appears as DAMVIQNPRYQVTQFGKPVTLSCSQTLNHNVMYWYQQKSSQAPKLLFHYYDKDFNNEADTPDNFQSRRPNTSFCFLDIRSPGLGDTAMYLCATSRDPGRGTAVEQFFGPGTRLTVL.